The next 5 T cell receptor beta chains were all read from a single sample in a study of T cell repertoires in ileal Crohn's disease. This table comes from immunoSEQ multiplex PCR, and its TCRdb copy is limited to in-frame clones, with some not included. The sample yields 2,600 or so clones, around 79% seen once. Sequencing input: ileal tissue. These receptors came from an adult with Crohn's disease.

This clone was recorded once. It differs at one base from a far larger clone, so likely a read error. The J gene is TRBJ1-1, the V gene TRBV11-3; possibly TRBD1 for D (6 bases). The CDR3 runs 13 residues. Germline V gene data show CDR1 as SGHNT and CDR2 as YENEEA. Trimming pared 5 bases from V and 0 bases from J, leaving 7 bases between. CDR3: CASSQGMNTEAFF. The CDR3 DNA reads TGTGCCAGCAGCCAGGGGATGAACACTGAAGCTTTCTTT.

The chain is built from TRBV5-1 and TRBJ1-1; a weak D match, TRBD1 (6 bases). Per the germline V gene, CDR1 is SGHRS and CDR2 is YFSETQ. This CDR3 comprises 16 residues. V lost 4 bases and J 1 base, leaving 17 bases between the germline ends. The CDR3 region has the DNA TGCGCCAGCAGCCCCAAAGCAGGGGCCGGGAACACTGAAGCTTTCTTT. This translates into CASSPKAGAGNTEAFF. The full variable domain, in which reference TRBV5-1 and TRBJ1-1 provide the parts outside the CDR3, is KAGVTQTPRYLIKTRGQQVTLSCSPISGHRSVSWYQQTPGQGLQFLFEYFSETQRNKGNFPGRFSGRQFSNSRSEMNVSTLELGDSALYLCASSPKAGAGNTEAFFGQGTRLTVV.

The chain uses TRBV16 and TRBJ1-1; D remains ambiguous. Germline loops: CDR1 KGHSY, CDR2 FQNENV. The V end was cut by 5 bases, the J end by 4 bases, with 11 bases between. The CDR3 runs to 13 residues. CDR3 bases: TGTGCCAGCAGCTTCACATCCACCACTGAAGCTTTCTTT. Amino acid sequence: CASSFTSTTEAFF.

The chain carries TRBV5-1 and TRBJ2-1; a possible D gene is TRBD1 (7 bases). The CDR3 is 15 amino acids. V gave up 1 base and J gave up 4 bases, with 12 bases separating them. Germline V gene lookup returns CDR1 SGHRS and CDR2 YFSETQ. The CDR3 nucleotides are TGCGCCAGCAGCTTGTTTCAGGGGGGATACAATGAGCAGTTCTTC. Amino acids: CASSLFQGGYNEQFF.

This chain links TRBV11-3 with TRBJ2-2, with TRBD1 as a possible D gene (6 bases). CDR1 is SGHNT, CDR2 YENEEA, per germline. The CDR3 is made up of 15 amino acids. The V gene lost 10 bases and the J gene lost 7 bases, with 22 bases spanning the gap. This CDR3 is CATQGPQGKGGELFF. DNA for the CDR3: TGTGCCACCCAGGGTCCCCAGGGGAAAGGCGGGGAGCTGTTTTTT.